What follows is one T cell receptor (beta chain) and its context. This specimen belongs to a study of Ad26.COV2.S vaccination and SARS-CoV-2 variants. Study as a whole: Each vaccinee took Ad26.COV2.S intramuscularly, once or twice 56 days apart.

Specified treatment: some 20 received Ad26.COV2.S at low or high dose, single or two shots; 5 received placebo; per-sample allocation not given. Collection of the samples took place on day 63 after the first injection of vaccine or placebo. The CDR3 contains 12 residues. The trim removed 7 bases at V and 8 bases at J, leaving 8 bases unmatched. Looked up from germline, CDR1 is SQVTM and CDR2 is ANQGSEA. Libraries were prepared by immunoSEQ multiplex PCR; TCRdb keeps only in-frame clonotypes and omits some of them. The sample comprises about 480,000 clones, 87% of which are singletons, and 9.5% to 15% rests with the top ten.

The receptor was isolated from a person aged 18 to 65 who received the Ad26.COV2.S COVID-19 vaccine or a placebo. The sequencing used peripheral blood, collected in a trial of Ad26.COV2.S vaccine versus placebo. The V gene is TRBV29-1, the J gene TRBJ2-4; 7 bases map to TRBD1. The CDR3 loop reads CSGTGRGDIQYF. CDR3 DNA sequence: TGCAGCGGGACAGGCCGGGGTGACATTCAGTACTTC.